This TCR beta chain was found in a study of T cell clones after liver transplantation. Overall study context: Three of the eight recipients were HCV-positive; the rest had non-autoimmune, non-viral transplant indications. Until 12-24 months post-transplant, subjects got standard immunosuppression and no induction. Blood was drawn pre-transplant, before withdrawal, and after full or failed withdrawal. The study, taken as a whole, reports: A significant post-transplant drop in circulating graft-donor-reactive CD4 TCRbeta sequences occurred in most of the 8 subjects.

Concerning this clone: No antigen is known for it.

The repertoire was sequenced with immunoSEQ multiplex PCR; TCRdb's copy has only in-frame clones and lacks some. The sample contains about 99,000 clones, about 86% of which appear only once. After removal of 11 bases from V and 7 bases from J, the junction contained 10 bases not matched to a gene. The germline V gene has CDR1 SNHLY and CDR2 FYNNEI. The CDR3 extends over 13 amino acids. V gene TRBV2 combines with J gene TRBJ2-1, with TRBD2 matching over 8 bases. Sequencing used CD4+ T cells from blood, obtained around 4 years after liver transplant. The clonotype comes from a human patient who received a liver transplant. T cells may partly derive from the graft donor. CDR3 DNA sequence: TGTGCCGGCGGGACTAGGCCGACTAATGAGCAGTTCTTC. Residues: CAGGTRPTNEQFF.